This T cell receptor (beta chain) was recovered during a study of blood T cell repertoires in COVID-19. Study at large: Sources were T cells, B-cell-depleted T cells, or PBMCs; the material itself was cDNA or gDNA.

V was pared by 1 base and J by 0 bases, with 10 bases between. CDR3 length: 16 residues. Germline values: CDR1 SGHRS, CDR2 YFSETQ. Participants spanned ages about 18 to 100 years and resided in about 25 US areas. Assignment of participants to cohorts was predicated upon participant-reported clinical history. Libraries were prepared by immunoSEQ multiplex PCR; TCRdb keeps only in-frame clonotypes and omits some of them. This table has roughly 140,000 clones, around 80% appearing once. This clone showed up just once. The chain combines TRBV5-1 with TRBJ1-4; D unresolved. This clonotype was obtained from a man aged 50 to 60 who had recovered from COVID-19. Sequences were obtained from PBMCs or T cells enriched from blood (not recorded which). CDR3 nucleotides: TGCGCCAGCAGCTTGTCCGGGGTCGCAACTAATGAAAAACTGTTTTTT. Its translation: CASSLSGVATNEKLFF.